The 29 T cell receptor beta chains listed next were all sequenced from one sample in a study of OX40 agonist ivuxolimab in advanced cancers. TCRdb's copy holds only in-frame clones and misses some; the assay was immunoSEQ multiplex PCR. The sample holds roughly 80,000 clones; around 80% are singletons and the top ten take roughly 1.9%. The material was CD4+ or CD8+ T cells sorted from blood, obtained in a trial of the OX40 agonist ivuxolimab. Receptors were obtained from an adult with an advanced solid tumor such as melanoma, head and neck, liver or kidney cancer.

The V and J genes are TRBV11-2 and TRBJ1-5; tentative D call: TRBD1 (6 bases). CDR1 is SGHAT, CDR2 FQNNGV, per germline. The V and J ends lost 3 bases and 3 bases respectively, with 18 bases between them. This CDR3 is built from 17 residues. The CDR3 bases are TGTGCCAGCAGCTTCGGGGGGGGCAGGGCGGACAATCAGCCCCAGCATTTT. This encodes CASSFGGGRADNQPQHF. The variable domain in full, completed from reference TRBV11-2 and TRBJ1-5, reads EAGVAQSPRYKIIEKRQSVAFWCNPISGHATLYWYQQILGQGPKLLIQFQNNGVVDDSQLPKDRFSAERLKGVDSTLKIQPAKLEDSAVYLCASSFGGGRADNQPQHFGDGTRLSIL.

This clone showed up just a few times. CDR3 amino acids: CASSFEGEEGQPQHF. In nucleotides, the CDR3 is TGTGCCAGCAGCTTTGAGGGCGAGGAGGGTCAGCCCCAGCATTTT. The V and J genes are TRBV7-2 and TRBJ1-5; D is unresolved. The CDR3 spans 15 residues. V was pared by 3 bases and J by 6 bases, with 15 bases between. Germline values: CDR1 SGHTA, CDR2 FQGNSA.

The rearrangement joins TRBV29-1 to TRBJ2-3; 8 bases map to TRBD2. Germline loops: CDR1 SQVTM, CDR2 ANQGSEA. V lost 3 bases to trimming and J lost 3 bases; unmatched junction nucleotides: 5. The CDR3 is 14 residues long. The CDR3 DNA reads TGCAGCGTTGATAAAGCGGGGGATACAGATACGCAGTATTTT. Translated, it gives CSVDKAGDTDTQYF.

A few counts support this clone. V gene TRBV20-1 combines with J gene TRBJ1-1; D gene uncertain. Per the germline V gene, CDR1 is DFQATT and CDR2 is SNEGSKA (reference sequence). The CDR3 has 11 amino acids. V was shortened by 4 bases and J by 0 bases, with 3 bases between the two germline ends. CDR3 sequence reads: CSAMLNTEAFF. The CDR3 nucleotides are TGCAGTGCTATGTTGAACACTGAAGCTTTCTTT.

This clone was detected only once. V and J are TRBV4-1 and TRBJ2-1; D possibly corresponds to TRBD1 (6 bases). V shed 4 bases and J shed 2 bases, with 12 bases lying between them. Germline V gene sequence: CDR1 MGHRA, CDR2 YSYEKL. The CDR3 totals 15 residues. The CDR3 is CASSPWTATYNEQFF. CDR3 nucleotide sequence: TGCGCCAGCAGCCCTTGGACAGCTACCTACAATGAGCAGTTCTTC.

V usage is TRBV6-1 and J usage is TRBJ1-4, with 9 bases fitting TRBD1. The CDR3 totals 16 residues. Germline trimming cut 4 bases from V and 0 bases from J; bases unmatched to any gene: 3. Looked up from germline, CDR1 is MNHNS and CDR2 is SASEGT. For the CDR3, the DNA is TGTGCCAGCAGTGGAGGACAGGGGACAACTAATGAAAAACTGTTTTTT. This sequence encodes CASSGGQGTTNEKLFF.

The chain combines TRBV9 with TRBJ1-1; TRBD1 matches 7 bases. Germline CDR1 and CDR2: SGDLS and YYNGEE. Germline trimming cut 3 bases from V and 0 bases from J; bases unmatched to any gene: 5. This CDR3 region has 15 residues. The CDR3: CASSGSGTVNTEAFF. CDR3 coding DNA: TGTGCCAGCAGCGGGTCCGGGACAGTGAACACTGAAGCTTTCTTT.

The chain employs TRBV5-6 and TRBJ1-3, with D possibly being TRBD1 (6 bases). V lost 5 bases and J lost 0, with 12 bases in between. Germline-derived CDR1 and CDR2 are SGHDT and YYEEEE. The CDR3 extends over 15 amino acids. The CDR3 here is CASSYTGSSGNTIYF. CDR3 nucleotides: TGTGCCAGCAGTTATACAGGGTCCTCTGGAAACACCATATATTTT.

The J gene is TRBJ1-5, the V gene TRBV19, with a weak D call TRBD1 (5 bases). The V gene's germline CDR1 is LNHDA and CDR2 SQIVND (reference sequence). V was cut by 1 base and J by 11 bases, with 15 bases left in between. The CDR3 contains 14 residues. For the CDR3, the DNA is TGTGCCAGTAGTATAGCCGGGGCCCCCGGAGCCCAGCATTTT. Translating gives CASSIAGAPGAQHF.

The genes are TRBV10-3 and TRBJ2-3, with D perhaps given as TRBD1 or TRBD2 (5 bases each). Trimming pared 11 bases from V and 3 bases from J, leaving 21 bases between. There are 15 residues in the CDR3. Germline assignment: CDR1 ENHRY and CDR2 SYGVKD. CDR3 DNA sequence: TGTGCCTCTCGGTATGAGAGGGGTGGTACAGATACGCAGTATTTT. Protein product: CASRYERGGTDTQYF.

This CDR3 reads CASSTGSTTNEKLFF. CDR3 DNA sequence: TGTGCCAGCAGCACCGGGTCCACAACTAATGAAAAACTGTTTTTT. The chain uses TRBV9 and TRBJ1-4, with D uncertain. Germline assignment: CDR1 SGDLS and CDR2 YYNGEE. The CDR3 is 15 amino acids. V was pared by 4 bases and J by 0 bases, with 10 bases between.

This clone was counted only a few times. This chain uses TRBV30 with TRBJ1-1; 7 bases match TRBD1. The germline gives CDR1 GTSNPN, CDR2 SVGIG (reference sequence). The V and J ends lost 3 bases and 0 bases, in that order; junction bases with no gene match: 4. The length of the CDR3 is 14 residues. Here the CDR3 DNA reads TGTGCCTGGAGAACAGGGGTGATGAACACTGAAGCTTTCTTT. Translation: CAWRTGVMNTEAFF.

This clone occurred once. The chain recombines TRBV18 with TRBJ1-4; D gene ambiguous. Germline assignment: CDR1 KGHSH and CDR2 LQKENI. The CDR3 contains 14 residues. V was cut by 3 bases and J by 0 bases, with 5 bases left in between. The CDR3 DNA reads TGTGCCAGCTCACCGGCTTCAACTAATGAAAAACTGTTTTTT. Translation gives CASSPASTNEKLFF.

The chain recombines TRBV5-4 with TRBJ1-4; 8 bases fit TRBD1. The germline V gene encodes CDR1 SGHNT and CDR2 YYREEE (reference sequence). Trimming at V came to 2 bases and at J to 8 bases, leaving 11 bases not matched to a gene. The CDR3 has 16 amino acids. CDR3 protein: CASSFGLRGRDEKLFF. CDR3 DNA sequence: TGTGCCAGCAGCTTTGGGCTCAGGGGGCGCGACGAAAAACTGTTTTTT.

The chain uses TRBV5-1 and TRBJ1-3; perhaps TRBD1 as D (5 bases). V gave up 0 bases and J gave up 7 bases, with 11 bases separating them. Germline V lookup: CDR1 SGHRS, CDR2 YFSETQ. The CDR3 runs 14 residues. CDR3 coding DNA: TGCGCCAGCAGCTTGGGGTCGGGGCATAACACCATATATTTT. It translates to CASSLGSGHNTIYF.

The chain has TRBV27 and TRBJ2-7; 7 bases fit TRBD2. V lost 7 bases, J lost 7 bases, and 4 bases stayed unmatched. The V gene's germline CDR1 is MNHEY and CDR2 SMNVEV (reference sequence). There are 11 residues in the CDR3. CDR3 DNA: TGTGCCAGCACCCGAGCGGGGGAGCAGTACTTC. This translates into CASTRAGEQYF.

CDR3 residues: CASSLGGQGTEKLFF. Written as DNA, the CDR3 is TGTGCCAGCAGCTTGGGGGGGCAGGGAACCGAAAAACTGTTTTTT. V is TRBV5-4 and J is TRBJ1-4; TRBD1 might be the D (6 bases). Trimming took 0 bases from V and 8 from J, leaving 14 bases between them. From germline, CDR1 is SGHNT and CDR2 YYREEE (reference sequence). The CDR3 extends over 15 amino acids.

A single count supports this clone. This chain joins TRBV6-1 and TRBJ2-5, with D possibly matching TRBD2 (6 bases). The germline gives CDR1 MNHNS, CDR2 SASEGT. The V end lost 4 bases, the J end lost 5 bases, and 20 bases lay between the germline ends. The CDR3 has 16 amino acids. The CDR3 region is CASSVGGTRTGETQYF. CDR3 nucleotides: TGTGCCAGCAGTGTGGGGGGAACCCGGACGGGGGAGACCCAGTACTTC.

This sequence joins TRBV4-3 and TRBJ2-2; no reliable D call. CDR1 and CDR2 from the germline V gene are LGHNA and YSLEER. This CDR3 region has 12 residues. V lost 4 bases and J lost 6, with 6 bases in between. CDR3 protein: CASSLYPGELFF. CDR3 sequence (DNA): TGCGCCAGCAGCCTATATCCCGGGGAGCTGTTTTTT.

DNA for the CDR3: TGTGCCAGAACCTCTGGGAGGGCCTACAATGAGCAGTTCTTC. Translated, it gives CARTSGRAYNEQFF. This rearrangement joins TRBV14 to TRBJ2-1, with 7 nucleotides matching TRBD2. The CDR3 sequence is 14 residues long. CDR1 and CDR2 (germline): SGHDN, FVKESK. V dropped 9 bases and J dropped 2; count of bases not matched to a gene: 7.

The chain couples TRBV6-4 to TRBJ1-2; D gene ambiguous. Germline CDR1 and CDR2: MRHNA and SNTAGT. The CDR3 contains 15 residues. V gave up 4 bases and J gave up 1 base, with 13 bases separating them. The CDR3 DNA follows: TGTGCCAGCAGTGCTGCCTCGGAGAGTAACTATGGCTACACCTTC. Amino acid sequence: CASSAASESNYGYTF.

The chain carries TRBV29-1 and TRBJ1-2, with 7 nucleotides matching TRBD1. Germline V gene sequence: CDR1 SQVTM, CDR2 ANQGSEA. With 2 bases clipped from V and 2 bases from J, the junction kept 2 bases outside the gene matches. The CDR3 is made up of 13 amino acids. For the CDR3, the DNA is TGCAGCGTTGAAAAGGGACAGAACTATGGCTACACCTTC. Its translation is CSVEKGQNYGYTF.

This clone was observed once. The chain links TRBV14 to TRBJ2-7; TRBD1 matches 8 bases. Unmatched junction bases numbered 13, after V lost 5 bases and J lost 4 bases. CDR1 is SGHDN and CDR2 is FVKESK in the germline V gene. CDR3 length: 16 residues. CDR3 DNA sequence: TGTGCCAGCAGCAGAGGATTGGGACAGGCCGGGTACGAGCAGTACTTC. Its protein is CASSRGLGQAGYEQYF.

V usage is TRBV5-1 and J usage is TRBJ2-2; TRBD2 matches 9 bases. V was pared by 6 bases and J by 2 bases, with 8 bases of the junction left unmatched. The germline CDR1 and CDR2 sequences are SGHRS and YFSETQ. The CDR3 spans 16 residues. This chain's CDR3 is CASILSGGQNTGELFF. The CDR3 DNA reads TGCGCCAGCATCCTCAGCGGGGGGCAAAACACCGGGGAGCTGTTTTTT.

The table lists this clone with a count of one. The genes are TRBV5-1 and TRBJ1-5, with a possible D match to TRBD1 (5 bases). The CDR3 loop spans 14 amino acids. Trimming removed 4 bases from V and 3 bases from J, with 11 bases in between. Germline CDR1 is SGHRS and CDR2 is YFSETQ. The CDR3 reads CASSPGGDNQPQHF. CDR3 nucleotide sequence: TGCGCCAGCAGCCCGGGAGGGGACAATCAGCCCCAGCATTTT.

This CDR3 is CASSLRGHLNTEAFF. CDR3 DNA sequence: TGTGCCAGCAGTTTACGGGGACATCTGAACACTGAAGCTTTCTTT. V and J are TRBV28 and TRBJ1-1; TRBD1 is a possible D gene (6 bases). This CDR3 contains 15 residues. Trimming pared 2 bases from V and 0 bases from J, leaving 10 bases between. In germline, CDR1 is MDHEN, CDR2 SYDVKM.

This clone was picked up one time. This specimen includes other DNA sequences encoding the same CDR3. This chain links TRBV30 with TRBJ2-5, with 9 bases that match TRBD1. The germline V gene encodes CDR1 GTSNPN and CDR2 SVGIG (reference sequence). The CDR3 contains 13 residues. Trimming cost V 2 bases and J 4 bases; bases outside gene matches: 2. The CDR3 DNA reads TGTGCCTGGAGTCCGGACAGGGGAGAGACCCAGTACTTC. This gives the protein CAWSPDRGETQYF.

The chain recombines TRBV4-2 with TRBJ2-1; 8 nucleotides line up with TRBD1. The CDR3 spans 17 residues. The V gene end was trimmed by 0 bases and the J gene end by 7 bases; junction bases not matched to a gene: 11. The germline V gene encodes CDR1 LGHNA and CDR2 YNFKEQ. The CDR3 region is CASSQDPVQGARNEQFF. The CDR3 DNA reads as TGTGCCAGCAGCCAAGATCCTGTCCAGGGGGCGCGGAATGAGCAGTTCTTC.

The chain employs TRBV5-4 and TRBJ2-3; D is uncertain. This CDR3 is 14 amino acids long. Germline loops: CDR1 SGHNT, CDR2 YYREEE (reference sequence). V lost 0 bases and J lost 7, with 12 bases in between. CDR3 coding DNA: TGTGCCAGCAGCTTGGAGGACGGACGAAATACGCAGTATTTT. This sequence encodes CASSLEDGRNTQYF.